Detailed here is one T cell receptor beta chain. These data come from a study of blood T cell repertoires in COVID-19. On the study more broadly: Both acute and convalescent COVID-19 samples were obtained from the United States, Italy and Spain. In each case, the material was cDNA or gDNA derived from T cells, B-cell-depleted T cells, or PBMCs.

V shed 2 bases, J shed 4 bases, and the junction held 7 bases outside the gene matches. The CDR3 contains 15 residues. CDR1 and CDR2 from the germline V gene are SGHNT and YYREEE (reference sequence). Original processing notes: The authors estimated nucleated cell counts from reference gene primer amplification. The repertoire was sequenced with immunoSEQ multiplex PCR; TCRdb's copy has only in-frame clones and lacks some. Clone size and the V and J calls come from that table; the DNA yielded D and trimming. Of about 140,000 clones in the sample, about 83% are singletons; the top ten hold approximately 4%.

Sequencing was performed on peripheral blood. The sequence came from a woman aged 40 to 50 with acute or convalescent COVID-19. The chain combines TRBV5-4 with TRBJ2-7, with 9 bases lining up with TRBD1. CDR3 in amino acids: CASSFGRDRVYEQYF. DNA of the CDR3: TGTGCCAGCAGCTTTGGCCGGGACAGGGTTTACGAGCAGTACTTC.